Below are 22 T cell receptor beta chains sequenced from a single sample in a study of blood T cell repertoires in COVID-19 (dated by TCRdb to about 2020). Receptor amplification or capture employed the immunoSEQ multiplex PCR assay. The source is immuneACCESS, and TCRdb retained only in-frame sequences with V and J called. Part of the clones is not carried over; for the studies checked, unresolved V genes explain less than half of this, and the remainder is unexplained. Within this sample are 400,000 to 450,000 clones, with roughly 88% of them counted one time only. The ten largest make up 10% to 15% of the sample. The sequenced material came from peripheral blood. These receptors originate from a woman aged 45-60 years with COVID-19, enrolled during active disease.

This chain links TRBV30 with TRBJ1-2; possibly TRBD1 for D (6 bases). V was pared by 5 bases and J by 2 bases, with 18 bases between. CDR1 and CDR2 from the germline V gene are GTSNPN and SVGIG (reference sequence). This CDR3 is 15 amino acids long. The CDR3 DNA sequence: TGTGCCTGGGGGTTTCAACAGGGCACGAACTATGGCTACACCTTC. Amino acids: CAWGFQQGTNYGYTF. The full variable domain, its missing parts supplied by reference TRBV30 and TRBJ1-2, is SQTIHQWPATLVQPVGSPLSLECTVEGTSNPNLYWYRQAAGRGLQLLFYSVGIGQISSEVPQNLSASRPQDRQFILSSKKLLLSDSGFYLCAWGFQQGTNYGYTFGSGTRLTVV.

The rearrangement links TRBV21-1 to TRBJ1-1; the D call of TRBD1 is as the table states it, not checked on the DNA. TRBV21-1 is a listed pseudogene. The CDR3 has 19 amino acids. Here the CDR3 DNA reads TGTGCCAGCACCACACGGTCGGGGACAGGGGGGGATTTGAACACTGAAGCTTTCTTT. As protein: CASTTRSGTGGDLNTEAFF.

The CDR3 coding sequence is TGTGCCACCAGTGATTCGGACTGGAACACCGGGGAGCTGTTTTTT. It is translated as CATSDSDWNTGELFF. The V and J genes are TRBV24-1 and TRBJ2-2; weak D call: TRBD2 (5 bases). The CDR3 runs 15 residues. The germline gives CDR1 KGHDR, CDR2 SFDVKD. V gave up 2 bases and J gave up 1 base, with 7 bases separating them.

This chain connects TRBV5-1 to TRBJ1-1, with TRBD1 matching over 7 bases. Germline assignment: CDR1 SGHRS and CDR2 YFSETQ. The CDR3 is made up of 14 amino acids. Unmatched junction bases numbered 9, after V lost 4 bases and J lost 6 bases. Written as DNA, the CDR3 is TGCGCCAGCAGCCCCACAGGGGCAGGCCCTGAAGCTTTCTTT. Translated: CASSPTGAGPEAFF.

The V gene is TRBV29-1, the J gene TRBJ2-3; a possible D gene is TRBD2 (5 bases). The CDR3 extends over 15 amino acids. Germline V gene sequence: CDR1 SQVTM, CDR2 ANQGSEA. V was cut by 0 bases and J by 1 base, with 11 bases left in between. The DNA of the CDR3 is TGCAGCGTTGAAGATCGAGGGCATGGCACAGATACGCAGTATTTT. Protein sequence: CSVEDRGHGTDTQYF.

The gene calls are TRBV30 and TRBJ2-3; 10 bases fit TRBD1. CDR3 length equals 15 residues. Trimming removed 5 bases from V and 7 bases from J; junction bases left unmatched: 12. CDR1 is GTSNPN and CDR2 is SVGIG in the germline V gene (reference sequence). CDR3 DNA sequence: TGTGCCTGGGGAAAGTATCCGGGACAGGGGTATACGCAGTATTTT. It codes for CAWGKYPGQGYTQYF.

The chain uses TRBV19 and TRBJ1-3; 7 positions match TRBD1. The V gene end was trimmed by 11 bases and the J gene end by 4 bases; junction bases not matched to a gene: 11. CDR3 length: 14 amino acids. The germline V gene encodes CDR1 LNHDA and CDR2 SQIVND (reference sequence). The DNA of the CDR3 is TGTGCCGGCCTCAGGGGGGCGCACGGAAACACCATATATTTT. It encodes CAGLRGAHGNTIYF.

V is TRBV30 and J is TRBJ2-2, with TRBD2 matching 7 bases. This CDR3 comprises 16 residues. V shed 1 base, J shed 1 base, and the junction held 6 bases outside the gene matches. In germline, CDR1 is GTSNPN, CDR2 SVGIG (reference sequence). This chain's CDR3 is CAWSAPGGGNTGELFF. The CDR3 DNA reads TGTGCCTGGAGTGCTCCTGGGGGGGGGAACACCGGGGAGCTGTTTTTT. The full variable domain, with the rest looked up from reference TRBV30 and TRBJ2-2, is SQTIHQWPATLVQPVGSPLSLECTVEGTSNPNLYWYRQAAGRGLQLLFYSVGIGQISSEVPQNLSASRPQDRQFILSSKKLLLSDSGFYLCAWSAPGGGNTGELFFGEGSRLTVL.

The J gene is TRBJ2-7, the V gene TRBV28, with D possibly TRBD2 on 5 matching bases. V was pared by 4 bases and J by 3 bases, with 13 bases between. CDR1 MDHEN and CDR2 SYDVKM come from the germline V gene. The CDR3 has 14 amino acids. CDR3 DNA sequence: TGTGCCAGCAGTTCCGGGTCCCGGGGCTACGAGCAGTACTTC. Protein: CASSSGSRGYEQYF.

This rearrangement joins TRBV3-1 (or the pseudogene TRBV3-2) to TRBJ1-1; 8 bases fit TRBD1. V dropped 4 bases and J dropped 2; count of bases not matched to a gene: 12. The CDR3 has 17 residues. The germline gives CDR1 LGHDT, CDR2 YNNKEL (reference sequence). The CDR3 DNA sequence: TGTGCCAGCAGCCTGCAACAGGGGGGGCATCGAAACACTGAAGCTTTCTTT. This encodes CASSLQQGGHRNTEAFF.

The chain is built from TRBV19 and TRBJ1-5, with D possibly being TRBD1 (5 bases). The CDR3 sequence is 16 residues long. The ends were cut back, 5 bases at V and 1 base at J, with 15 bases in the middle. The germline CDR1 and CDR2 sequences are LNHDA and SQIVND (reference sequence). Written as DNA, the CDR3 is TGTGCCAGTAGTTCACGCTGGTCAGGGAGCAATCAGCCCCAGCATTTT. Residues: CASSSRWSGSNQPQHF.

This chain connects TRBV7-9 to TRBJ2-7; 8 bases line up with TRBD1. With V trimmed by 8 bases and J by 6 bases, 6 bases remained unmatched. The germline gives CDR1 SEHNR, CDR2 FQNEAQ (reference sequence). The CDR3 contains 12 residues. The CDR3 loop reads CASGGTGPEQYF. CDR3 in DNA: TGTGCCAGCGGAGGGACAGGTCCCGAGCAGTACTTC.

The V call is TRBV13, the J call TRBJ1-1, with D unclear. The CDR3 runs 15 residues. CDR1 is PRHDT, CDR2 FYEKMQ, per germline (reference sequence). Trimming left V 6 bases short and J 7 bases short, with 21 bases between. The CDR3 DNA reads as TGTGCCAGCAGACCACCCCCGAGCTCCCGGGGTGAAGCTTTCTTT. Amino acids: CASRPPPSSRGEAFF.

V usage is TRBV30 and J usage is TRBJ1-4, with D uncertain. CDR3 length: 14 residues. Germline lookup yields CDR1 GTSNPN and CDR2 SVGIG (reference sequence). The ends were cut back, 0 bases at V and 4 bases at J, with 9 bases in the middle. CDR3 sequence (DNA): TGTGCCTGGAGTGTCCGAGGGTATAATGAAAAACTGTTTTTT. Its protein is CAWSVRGYNEKLFF.

The chain combines TRBV29-1 with TRBJ2-7; the D gene is possibly TRBD1 (6 bases). The CDR3 runs to 13 residues. V was cut by 6 bases and J by 2 bases, with 14 bases left in between. The germline CDR1 and CDR2 sequences are SQVTM and ANQGSEA. DNA of the CDR3: TGCAGCGTGCGGACAGACTTACCCTACGAGCAGTACTTC. Amino acid sequence: CSVRTDLPYEQYF.

The chain employs TRBV24-1 and TRBJ2-1, with 12 bases lining up with TRBD2. Germline V lookup: CDR1 KGHDR, CDR2 SFDVKD. The CDR3 covers 19 residues. V lost 2 bases and J lost 0; bases outside the gene matches: 7. The CDR3 region has the DNA TGTGCCACCAGTGATTCCGGGACTAGCGGGCCCTACTCCTACAATGAGCAGTTCTTC. It yields the protein CATSDSGTSGPYSYNEQFF.

The chain couples TRBV4-2 to TRBJ2-7; 7 bases map to TRBD1. Per germline, CDR1 LGHNA and CDR2 YNFKEQ. The CDR3 length is 17 residues. Losses at the gene ends were 2 bases for V and 0 bases for J; bases not matched to a gene: 10. CDR3 sequence: CASSQRTGRGNSYEQYF. Here the CDR3 DNA reads TGTGCCAGCAGCCAAAGGACAGGCCGAGGTAACTCCTACGAGCAGTACTTC.

This chain joins TRBV18 and TRBJ2-7; D is possibly TRBD1 (6 bases). The CDR3 runs 14 residues. Germline assignment: CDR1 KGHSH and CDR2 LQKENI. Trimming left V 3 bases short and J 3 bases short, with 12 bases between. Here the CDR3 reads CASSPGHRLYEQYF. The CDR3 DNA follows: TGTGCCAGCTCACCGGGACACCGCCTCTACGAGCAGTACTTC.

The sample holds a few counts of this clone. V gene TRBV19 combines with J gene TRBJ1-1; D unclear. CDR1 and CDR2 (germline): LNHDA, SQIVND (reference sequence). CDR3 length equals 13 residues. Trimming cost V 5 bases and J 3 bases, with 10 bases left between them. CDR3 region: CASSPNRDTEAFF. The CDR3 DNA follows: TGTGCCAGTAGTCCCAACCGGGACACTGAAGCTTTCTTT.

The V gene is TRBV4-1, the J gene TRBJ1-1; no definite D call. Per germline, CDR1 MGHRA and CDR2 YSYEKL. With 0 bases removed from V and 11 bases from J, the gap between germline ends came to 13 bases. The CDR3 is 13 amino acids. The CDR3 DNA follows: TGCGCCAGCAGCCAAGAACGGTATGAGCGCGCTTTCTTT. This sequence encodes CASSQERYERAFF.

The chain has TRBV12-2 and TRBJ1-1; the table's D call TRBD1 went unverified against the DNA. TRBV12-2 is tagged as a pseudogene. The CDR3 length is 19 residues. The CDR3 here is CASRLAPSDRDGMNTEAFF. The DNA for the CDR3 is TGTGCAAGTCGCTTAGCCCCTTCGGACAGGGATGGAATGAACACTGAAGCTTTCTTT.

The V call is TRBV30, the J call TRBJ2-1; 9 bases match TRBD2. The junction had 7 bases not matched to a gene; V was cut back by 3 bases and J by 7 bases. The CDR3 sequence is 14 residues long. Germline V gene lookup returns CDR1 GTSNPN and CDR2 SVGIG (reference sequence). The CDR3 protein is CAWRWSGGTNEQFF. The CDR3 DNA is TGTGCCTGGAGGTGGAGCGGGGGGACTAATGAGCAGTTCTTC.